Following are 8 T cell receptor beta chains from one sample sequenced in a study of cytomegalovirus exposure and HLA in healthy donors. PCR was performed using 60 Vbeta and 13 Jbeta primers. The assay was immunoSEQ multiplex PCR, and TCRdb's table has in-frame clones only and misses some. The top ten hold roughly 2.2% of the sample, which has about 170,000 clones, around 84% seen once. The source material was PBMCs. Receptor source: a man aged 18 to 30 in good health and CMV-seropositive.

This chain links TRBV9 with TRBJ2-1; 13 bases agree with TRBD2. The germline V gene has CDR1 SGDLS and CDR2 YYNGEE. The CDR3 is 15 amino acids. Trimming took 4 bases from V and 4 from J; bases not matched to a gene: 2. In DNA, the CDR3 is TGTGCCAGCAGCCGACTAGCGGGGGGATACAATGAGCAGTTCTTC. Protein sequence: CASSRLAGGYNEQFF.

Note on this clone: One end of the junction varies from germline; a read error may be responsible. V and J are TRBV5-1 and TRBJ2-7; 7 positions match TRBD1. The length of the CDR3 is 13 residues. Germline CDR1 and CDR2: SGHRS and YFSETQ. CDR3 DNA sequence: TGCGCCAGCAGCCAGACACAGGGGTACGCGCAGTACTTC. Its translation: CASSQTQGYAQYF.

The CDR3 protein is CASSEGASYEQYF. CDR3 bases: TGTGCCAGCAGCGAGGGAGCCAGCTACGAGCAGTACTTC. V gene TRBV5-6 combines with J gene TRBJ2-7, with D perhaps TRBD2 (5 bases). Germline V gene lookup returns CDR1 SGHDT and CDR2 YYEEEE. Deletions cut 4 bases from V and 3 bases from J, with 11 bases between. This CDR3 is built from 13 residues.

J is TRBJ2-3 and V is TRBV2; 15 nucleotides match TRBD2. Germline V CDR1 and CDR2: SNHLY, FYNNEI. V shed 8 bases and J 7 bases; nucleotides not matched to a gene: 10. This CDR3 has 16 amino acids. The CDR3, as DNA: TGTGCCAGCGAACTAGGCGGGACTAGCGGGAGGAATACGCAGTATTTT. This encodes CASELGGTSGRNTQYF.

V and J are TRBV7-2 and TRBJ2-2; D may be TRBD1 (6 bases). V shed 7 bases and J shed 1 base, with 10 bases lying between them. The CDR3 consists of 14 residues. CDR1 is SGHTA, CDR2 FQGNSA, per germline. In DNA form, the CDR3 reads TGTGCCAGCAACCCACAGGGGAACACCGGGGAGCTGTTTTTT. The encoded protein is CASNPQGNTGELFF.

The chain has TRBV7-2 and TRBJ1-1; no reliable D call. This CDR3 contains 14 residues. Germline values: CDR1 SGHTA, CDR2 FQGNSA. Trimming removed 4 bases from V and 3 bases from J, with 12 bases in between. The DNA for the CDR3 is TGTGCCAGCAGCTCCCCCCCGGGGTACACTGAAGCTTTCTTT. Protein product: CASSSPPGYTEAFF.

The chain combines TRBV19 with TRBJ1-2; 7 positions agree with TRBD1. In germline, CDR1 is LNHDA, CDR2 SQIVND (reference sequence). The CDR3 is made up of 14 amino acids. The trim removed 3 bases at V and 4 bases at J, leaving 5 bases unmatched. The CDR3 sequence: CASSIGTALYGYTF. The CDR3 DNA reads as TGTGCCAGTAGTATCGGGACAGCGCTCTATGGCTACACCTTC.

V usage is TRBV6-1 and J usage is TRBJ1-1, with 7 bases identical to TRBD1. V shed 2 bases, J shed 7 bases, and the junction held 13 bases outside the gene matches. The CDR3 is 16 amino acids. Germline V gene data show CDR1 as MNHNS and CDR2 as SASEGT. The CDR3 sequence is CASSELVDRAVDEAFF. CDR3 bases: TGTGCCAGCAGTGAACTGGTTGACAGGGCCGTTGATGAAGCTTTCTTT.